Sequencing of this T cell receptor (beta chain) was carried out in a study of T cell responses to AZD1222 COVID-19 vaccine. Clones were sequenced by immunoSEQ multiplex PCR, and TCRdb holds only the in-frame ones, with some missing. The sample gives about 94,000 clones, about 85% of which show up once; more than 4% is in the top ten. The CDR3 is 14 amino acids. Germline V gives CDR1 LNHDA, CDR2 SQIVND (reference sequence). V was clipped by 10 bases and J by 1 base, with 16 bases between them. Turning to this clone: What it binds is unknown.

Study-wide results and limits: After two AZD1222 doses, spike-specific TCR breadth and depth rose versus day 0. The span of vaccine-associated CD4 TCRs extended across spike, with dominance at 160-218 and 743-854. Nearly half of the spike-specific TCRs reportedly recognize variant regions that carry no mutations. There were mostly white British donors and more females than males, and clonal diversity was possibly underestimated.

J is TRBJ1-1 and V is TRBV19; D remains unclear. Specimen: peripheral blood, collected 28 days after the second AZD1222 dose. The receptor comes from an adult who received the AZD1222 COVID-19 vaccine. In nucleotides, the CDR3 is TGTGCCACTCTTCCCGGATTTCCGAACACTGAAGCTTTCTTT. Encoded protein: CATLPGFPNTEAFF.